What follows are 8 T cell receptor beta chains derived from one specimen sequenced in a study of T cell repertoires in cytomegalovirus infection. TCRdb reprocessed the reads via MiXCR and lists one record per CDR3 protein. The repertoire holds fewer than 400,000 distinct CDR3 sequences, with 18% as singletons. Sequencing was performed on PBMCs. These receptors all stem from a human donor in good health (CMV status not recorded). Some clones in this sample may be carry-over from other donors' samples.

The gene calls are TRBV6-2 or TRBV6-3 and TRBJ2-7, with D uncertain. There are 15 residues in the CDR3. Trimming shortened V by 3 bases and J by 2 bases, and 14 bases separated the two germline ends. Germline-derived CDR1 and CDR2 are MNHEY and SVGEGT. The CDR3 DNA reads TGTGCCAGCAGTTATGGGCAGATCAGGACCTACGAGCAGTACTTC. Its translation is CASSYGQIRTYEQYF.

The rearrangement links TRBV5-1 to TRBJ1-5; perhaps TRBD1 as D (6 bases). This CDR3 region has 14 residues. Trimming left V 1 base short and J 8 bases short, with 13 bases between. Germline assignment: CDR1 SGHRS and CDR2 YFSETQ. The CDR3 spells CASSLTSGVKPQHF. Written as DNA, the CDR3 is TGCGCCAGCAGCTTGACGTCAGGGGTTAAGCCCCAGCATTTT.

This chain joins TRBV7-8 and TRBJ2-2; D unclear. Trimming removed 1 base from V and 0 bases from J, with 3 bases in between. The CDR3 has 14 residues. Germline V lookup: CDR1 SGHVS, CDR2 FQNEAQ. CDR3 loop: CASSLDPNTGELFF. The CDR3 DNA reads as TGTGCCAGCAGCTTAGACCCGAACACCGGGGAGCTGTTTTTT.

This clonotype has ten or more counts. The J gene is TRBJ2-7, the V gene TRBV7-6, with D possibly TRBD2 on 6 matching bases. The V gene's germline CDR1 is SGHVS and CDR2 FNYEAQ. V gave up 1 base and J gave up 6 bases, with 16 bases separating them. The CDR3 spans 15 residues. The CDR3 DNA is TGTGCCAGCAGCTTAGGGAGCGGAGAGGGACTCGAGCAGTACTTC. This sequence encodes CASSLGSGEGLEQYF.

This clonotype came up a few times. The V and J genes are TRBV12-3 or TRBV12-4 and TRBJ2-3, with 7 bases that match TRBD1. This CDR3 is 14 amino acids long. J lost 2 bases, V lost 7 bases, and 6 bases had no gene match. The chain's CDR3 is CASTQTGTTDTQYF. The CDR3 DNA follows: TGTGCCAGCACCCAGACAGGGACCACAGATACGCAGTATTTT.

The V call is TRBV5-6, the J call TRBJ2-5, with unresolved D. This CDR3 has 14 residues. V was clipped by 0 bases and J by 1 base, with 7 bases between them. Germline CDR1 is SGHDT and CDR2 is YYEEEE. The CDR3 is CASSLGHFQETQYF. As DNA, the CDR3 is TGTGCCAGCAGCTTGGGACACTTCCAAGAGACCCAGTACTTC. Filled out from reference TRBV5-6 and TRBJ2-5, the complete variable domain reads DAGVTQSPTHLIKTRGQQVTLRCSPKSGHDTVSWYQQALGQGPQFIFQYYEEEERQRGNFPDRFSGHQFPNYSSELNVNALLLGDSALYLCASSLGHFQETQYFGPGTRLLVL.

This clonotype was seen many times. DNA of the CDR3: TGTGCCAGCAGCCAACGGGCTGGGGGGTACGGCTCCTACGAGCAGTACTTC. The encoded protein is CASSQRAGGYGSYEQYF. This chain uses TRBV14 with TRBJ2-7, with a tentative D call TRBD2 (6 bases). Trimming removed 2 bases from V and 0 bases from J, with 17 bases in between. Germline-derived CDR1 and CDR2 are SGHDN and FVKESK. This CDR3 is 17 amino acids long. The whole variable domain, remainder taken from reference TRBV14 and TRBJ2-7, is EAGVTQFPSHSVIEKGQTVTLRCDPISGHDNLYWYRRVMGKEIKFLLHFVKESKQDESGMPNNRFLAERTGGTYSTLKVQPAELEDSGVYFCASSQRAGGYGSYEQYFGPGTRLTVT.

This clonotype was found a few times. V is TRBV11-3 and J is TRBJ2-1, with 9 bases that match TRBD2. This CDR3 spans 15 amino acids. With 3 bases clipped from V and 7 bases from J, the junction kept 7 bases outside the gene matches. Germline loops: CDR1 SGHNT, CDR2 YENEEA. CDR3 sequence (DNA): TGTGCCAGCAGCTTTGCGGGAGGGCCAACTAATGAGCAGTTCTTC. Its translation: CASSFAGGPTNEQFF. The full variable domain, completed using reference TRBV11-3 and TRBJ2-1, is EAGVVQSPRYKIIEKKQPVAFWCNPISGHNTLYWYLQNLGQGPELLIRYENEEAVDDSQLPKDRFSAERLKGVDSTLKIQPAELGDSAVYLCASSFAGGPTNEQFFGPGTRLTVL.